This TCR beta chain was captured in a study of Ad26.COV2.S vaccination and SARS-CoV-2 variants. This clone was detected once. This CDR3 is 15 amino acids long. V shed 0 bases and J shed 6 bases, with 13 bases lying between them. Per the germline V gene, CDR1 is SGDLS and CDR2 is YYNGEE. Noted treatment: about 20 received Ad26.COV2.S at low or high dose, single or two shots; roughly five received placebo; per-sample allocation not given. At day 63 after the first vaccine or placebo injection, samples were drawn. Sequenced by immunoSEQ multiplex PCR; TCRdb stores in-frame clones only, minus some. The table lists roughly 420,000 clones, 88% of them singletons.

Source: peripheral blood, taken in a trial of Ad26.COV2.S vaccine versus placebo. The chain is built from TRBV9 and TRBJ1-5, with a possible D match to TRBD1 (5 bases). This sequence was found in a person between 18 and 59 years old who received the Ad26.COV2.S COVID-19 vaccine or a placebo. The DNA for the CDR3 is TGTGCCAGCAGCGTAGCCGGGGCCCCCGGTCAGCCCCAGCATTTT. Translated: CASSVAGAPGQPQHF.